The 13 T cell receptor beta chains in this list originate from one sample, sequenced in a study of T cell clonality in common variable immunodeficiency. Overall study results and limits: In common variable immunodeficiency, TCR beta chains reportedly carried fewer deletions and N-nucleotide insertions.

Their cognate antigens are unknown. Only in-frame clones appear in the TCRdb table, and some are missing; sequencing was by immunoSEQ multiplex PCR. The sample contains more than 20,000 clones, none of them singletons. Sequencing was done on a sample of peripheral blood mononuclear cells. These receptors were obtained from a human donor with common variable immunodeficiency.

In its sample, this clone was seen many times. The CDR3 goes on 3 residues after the read ends, and that part is filled in from the germline J gene. The rearrangement uses TRBV11-2 and TRBJ2-1; TRBD1 agrees at 11 bases. The CDR3 has 15 residues. The germline V gene encodes CDR1 SGHAT and CDR2 FQNNGV. Unmatched junction bases numbered 8, after V lost 5 bases and J lost 8 bases. CDR3 DNA, as far as it was read: TGTGCCAGCAGCCCACGGACAGGGGGCATAGATGAG. It is translated as CASSPRTGGIDE. The full CDR3 sequence reads CASSPRTGGIDEQFF.

In its sample, this clone was seen many times. The read terminates 3 residues ahead of where the CDR3 ends, so the germline J gene completes it. The V call is TRBV5-1, the J call TRBJ1-3, with a possible D match to TRBD1 (6 bases). Germline V gene lookup returns CDR1 SGHRS and CDR2 YFSETQ. CDR3 length equals 16 residues. The V gene lost 0 bases and the J gene lost 2 bases, with 12 bases spanning the gap. CDR3 DNA, as far as it was read: TGCGCCAGCAGCTTGGACAGGGTTGGGGCTGGAAACACC. It is translated as CASSLDRVGAGNT. The CDR3 in its entirety is CASSLDRVGAGNTIYF. The full variable domain, with the rest looked up from reference TRBV5-1 and TRBJ1-3, is KAGVTQTPRYLIKTRGQQVTLSCSPISGHRSVSWYQQTPGQGLQFLFEYFSETQRNKGNFPGRFSGRQFSNSRSEMNVSTLELGDSALYLCASSLDRVGAGNTIYFGEGSWLTVV.

This clone appeared many times. Read data end 3 residues before the CDR3 end; the end is taken from the germline J gene. V gene TRBV20-1 combines with J gene TRBJ2-1; 11 nucleotides match TRBD2. CDR1 and CDR2 from the germline V gene are DFQATT and SNEGSKA (reference sequence). With 6 bases clipped from V and 5 bases from J, the junction kept 9 bases outside the gene matches. The CDR3 loop spans 15 amino acids. The CDR3 DNA, read in part, is TGCAGTGCCAGGGTTTTGACTAGCGGGAACAATGAG. Protein product: CSARVLTSGNNE. The CDR3, in full, reads CSARVLTSGNNEQFF.

This clone was picked up many times. The read ends 3 residues before the CDR3 terminus; that terminus is restored from the germline J gene. The chain combines TRBV7-8 with TRBJ2-3; possible D gene TRBD1, 5 bases. This CDR3 comprises 11 residues. Germline assignment: CDR1 SGHVS and CDR2 FQNEAQ. The CDR3 here is CASSLGQSQYF. The sequenced part of the CDR3 DNA is TGTGCCAGCAGCTTAGGACAGTCG.

This clone was counted only a few times. Coverage ceases 3 residues before the CDR3 finishes, and the germline J gene fills in the end. The genes are TRBV7-6 and TRBJ2-1; D perhaps matches TRBD2 (7 bases). The germline CDR1 and CDR2 sequences are SGHVS and FNYEAQ. The CDR3 is 16 residues long. Trimming removed 3 bases from V and 7 bases from J, with 19 bases in between. Here the CDR3 reads CASSFYPGGLGNEQFF. The sequenced CDR3 bases are TGTGCCAGCAGCTTTTATCCCGGGGGGCTGGGGAATGAG.

This clone was counted ten times or more. The read halts 3 residues ahead of the CDR3 end, with the missing end drawn from the germline J gene. V and J are TRBV5-1 and TRBJ2-1, with a tentative D call TRBD2 (5 bases). The CDR3 extends over 15 amino acids. V shed 4 bases and J shed 2 bases, with 13 bases lying between them. Germline lookup yields CDR1 SGHRS and CDR2 YFSETQ. The CDR3 DNA, read in part, is TGCGCCAGCAGCCGAGAGGGTGTCGCCTACAATGAG. Translation gives CASSREGVAYNE. The CDR3 reads in full as CASSREGVAYNEQFF.

A remark on this clone: The read comes to an end 3 residues before the CDR3 does, leaving the germline J gene to fill in the end. The chain has TRBV20-1 and TRBJ1-3, with 9 bases identical to TRBD1. Germline CDR1 reads DFQATT; CDR2 reads SNEGSKA (reference sequence). With 6 bases clipped from V and 0 bases from J, the junction kept 3 bases outside the gene matches. The CDR3 sequence is 14 residues long. The CDR3 reads CSARTGASGNTIYF. The DNA read from the CDR3 is TGCAGTGCACGGACAGGGGCCTCTGGAAACACC.

This clone showed up many times. The missing CDR3 end, 3 residues past where the read stops, is filled in from the germline J gene. V usage is TRBV19 and J usage is TRBJ1-1; TRBD1 is a possible D gene (5 bases). This CDR3 region has 14 residues. V lost 7 bases to trimming and J lost 6 bases, with 18 bases between them. Germline CDR1 is LNHDA and CDR2 is SQIVND (reference sequence). CDR3 DNA, as far as it was read: TGTGCCAGTAAGGGGAGACAGCCCGTAGCTGAA. It specifies CASKGRQPVAE. The entire CDR3 protein reads CASKGRQPVAEAFF.

Ten or more counts support this clone. The CDR3 is cut off 3 residues early in the read; its end comes from the germline J gene. This chain connects TRBV18 to TRBJ1-5; possible D gene TRBD1, 6 bases. The germline gives CDR1 KGHSH, CDR2 LQKENI. Trimming stripped 3 bases from V and 5 bases from J, with 8 bases between. The CDR3 totals 13 residues. The sequenced CDR3 bases are TGTGCCAGCTCACCGGACAGAGATCAGCCC. It specifies CASSPDRDQP. The entire CDR3 protein reads CASSPDRDQPQHF. Variable domain in full (rest from reference TRBV18 and TRBJ1-5): NAGVMQNPRHLVRRRGQEARLRCSPMKGHSHVYWYRQLPEEGLKFMVYLQKENIIDESGMPKERFSAEFPKEGPSILRIQQVVRGDSAAYFCASSPDRDQPQHFGDGTRLSIL.

This clone was found many times. The read falls 3 residues short of the CDR3 end, and the missing part is taken from the germline J gene. V and J are TRBV5-1 and TRBJ2-1, with D uncertain. Looked up from germline, CDR1 is SGHRS and CDR2 is YFSETQ. The CDR3 consists of 13 residues. The ends were cut back, 0 bases at V and 5 bases at J, with 6 bases in the middle. CDR3 amino acids: CASSLGANNEQFF. The part of the CDR3 DNA that was read is TGCGCCAGCAGCTTGGGGGCTAACAATGAG.

This clone was recorded at least ten times. Read coverage stops 3 residues before the CDR3 terminus; the germline J gene supplies the remainder. The V call is TRBV7-2, the J call TRBJ1-3; a weak D match, TRBD1 (6 bases). The germline V gene encodes CDR1 SGHTA and CDR2 FQGNSA. The ends were cut back, 4 bases at V and 0 bases at J, with 10 bases in the middle. CDR3 length equals 15 residues. The chain's CDR3 is CASSSTGNSGNTIYF. Incomplete CDR3 DNA: TGTGCCAGCAGCTCCACAGGGAACTCTGGAAACACC.

This clone was detected many times. The read terminates 3 residues before the CDR3 end, so the remaining end is supplied by the germline J gene. This sequence joins TRBV19 and TRBJ2-2; maybe TRBD1 (7 bases). V lost 7 bases and J lost 6, with 15 bases in between. In germline, CDR1 is LNHDA, CDR2 SQIVND (reference sequence). The CDR3 extends over 14 amino acids. Here the CDR3 reads CASMALRGAGELFF. CDR3 bases read: TGTGCCAGTATGGCCCTCAGGGGGGCCGGGGAG.

This clone was observed many times. The CDR3 extends 3 residues past the end of the read, so its final part is completed from the germline J gene. The V gene is TRBV18, the J gene TRBJ2-1; 13 bases match TRBD2. V lost 2 bases to trimming and J lost 0 bases; unmatched junction nucleotides: 7. The CDR3 loop spans 19 amino acids. In germline, CDR1 is KGHSH, CDR2 LQKENI. The CDR3 DNA, read in part, is TGTGCCAGCTCACCAACGGGACTAGCGGGACCGAGCTCCTACAATGAG. Translation: CASSPTGLAGPSSYNE. The entire CDR3 is CASSPTGLAGPSSYNEQFF.